A single sample gave rise to the 27 T cell receptor beta chains below, sequenced in a study of T cells in Graves' hyperthyroidism and ophthalmopathy. TCR beta CDR3 region amplification was performed from RNA transcripts. When the TCR CDR3 underwent first-round RT-PCR, the HTBI primer set was used. TCRdb processed the multiplex PCR reads anew with MiXCR; each CDR3 protein has one entry. This sample has fewer than 450,000 distinct CDR3 sequences; approximately 17% occur once, and the top ten carry 35% to 45%. The sample consisted of blood. These receptors all stem from a man between 18 and 29 years old with Graves' ophthalmopathy.

The table lists this clonotype with many counts. The rearrangement uses TRBV5-1 and TRBJ2-3; D remains unclear. The CDR3 has 13 residues. Germline CDR1 SGHRS, CDR2 YFSETQ. Trimming shortened V by 4 bases and J by 2 bases, and 8 bases separated the two germline ends. CDR3 loop: CASSLDDTDTQYF. The CDR3 DNA is TGCGCCAGCAGCCTTGACGACACAGATACGCAGTATTTT.

This clonotype was counted at least ten times. This rearrangement joins TRBV28 to TRBJ2-7; possible D gene TRBD1, 5 bases. Looked up from germline, CDR1 is MDHEN and CDR2 is SYDVKM. The germline V and J ends were trimmed by 5 bases and 7 bases, with 12 bases remaining between them. This CDR3 contains 12 residues. Here the CDR3 DNA reads TGTGCCAGCAGTGTTCAGGCAGGGGAGCAGTACTTC. It translates to CASSVQAGEQYF.

This clonotype was counted many times. The chain recombines TRBV5-1 with TRBJ1-1, with D unclear. Germline loops: CDR1 SGHRS, CDR2 YFSETQ. This CDR3 is built from 13 residues. Trimming left V 0 bases short and J 1 base short, with 4 bases between. CDR3 bases: TGCGCCAGCAGCTTGGGTAAGAACACTGAAGCTTTCTTT. Translated: CASSLGKNTEAFF.

The chain joins TRBV2 to TRBJ1-5; 7 bases agree with TRBD1. CDR1 SNHLY and CDR2 FYNNEI come from the germline V gene. Unmatched junction bases numbered 9, after V lost 7 bases and J lost 0 bases. There are 16 residues in the CDR3. The CDR3 nucleotides are TGTGCCAGCAAGTCCGGGACAGCTTATAGCAATCAGCCCCAGCATTTT. Its translation: CASKSGTAYSNQPQHF.

Comment on this clonotype: This may be a read error, as it is one base from a much larger clone. DNA of the CDR3: TGTGCCAGCAGTGCCCGGACAGGGAGCCCCTACAATGAGCAGTTCTTC. Protein sequence: CASSARTGSPYNEQFF. V usage is TRBV2 and J usage is TRBJ2-1; 8 bases are shared with TRBD1. The CDR3 is made up of 16 amino acids. Germline lookup yields CDR1 SNHLY and CDR2 FYNNEI. With 4 bases clipped from V and 2 bases from J, the junction kept 7 bases outside the gene matches.

The chain combines TRBV11-2 with TRBJ1-5; tentatively, D is TRBD1 (6 bases). CDR1 is SGHAT, CDR2 FQNNGV, per germline. V dropped 1 base and J dropped 3 bases, with 19 bases sitting between them. This CDR3 is built from 18 residues. The CDR3 bases are TGTGCCAGCAGCTTAGGGGGCGGGACAAGGTTAAACAATCAGCCCCAGCATTTT. Amino acid sequence: CASSLGGGTRLNNQPQHF.

This clonotype was seen ten or more times. This rearrangement joins TRBV2 to TRBJ2-6, with D perhaps matching TRBD1 (6 bases). V was clipped by 7 bases and J by 0 bases, with 19 bases between them. The germline V gene has CDR1 SNHLY and CDR2 FYNNEI. The CDR3 covers 18 residues. This chain's CDR3 is CASTIHPGHSSGANVLTF. CDR3 sequence (DNA): TGTGCCAGCACTATCCACCCGGGACATAGCTCTGGGGCCAACGTCCTGACTTTC.

About this clonotype itself: A read error may be the cause here, since a much bigger clone is one base away. The CDR3 carries no conserved terminal phenylalanine or tryptophan, so it likely arises from a read error. V and J are TRBV2 and TRBJ1-6; D is perhaps TRBD1 (5 bases). V dropped 0 bases and J dropped 3 bases, with 12 bases sitting between them. The CDR3 runs 17 residues. Germline values: CDR1 SNHLY, CDR2 FYNNEI. This CDR3 is CASSEAGRINYNSPLHL. The CDR3, as DNA: TGTGCCAGCAGTGAAGCGGGACGTATTAACTATAATTCACCCCTCCACCTT.

This clonotype was counted only a few times. The rearrangement joins TRBV24-1 to TRBJ2-1, with 10 bases aligning to TRBD1. J lost 1 base, V lost 7 bases, and 3 bases had no gene match. Germline V lookup: CDR1 KGHDR, CDR2 SFDVKD. The CDR3 loop spans 15 amino acids. CDR3 loop: CATSPGQGSYNEQFF. CDR3 coding DNA: TGTGCCACCAGCCCGGGACAGGGGTCCTACAATGAGCAGTTCTTC.

V usage is TRBV15 and J usage is TRBJ2-7, with 8 bases aligning to TRBD2. The V and J ends lost 5 bases and 2 bases, in that order; junction bases with no gene match: 8. The CDR3 is made up of 15 amino acids. Germline assignment: CDR1 LNHNV and CDR2 YYDKDF (reference sequence). CDR3 bases: TGTGCCACCAGCCCCACTAGCGGACTTACCTACGAGCAGTACTTC. Protein: CATSPTSGLTYEQYF.

This clonotype was recorded at least ten times. This chain links TRBV18 with TRBJ1-1; D is unresolved. The germline gives CDR1 KGHSH, CDR2 LQKENI. The CDR3 is 13 residues long. V lost 1 base and J lost 7, with 10 bases in between. Here the CDR3 DNA reads TGTGCCAGCTCACCACGTCACAATCTTGAAGCTTTCTTT. Its translation: CASSPRHNLEAFF.

The chain is built from TRBV2 and TRBJ1-1; maybe TRBD1 (5 bases). V shed 5 bases and J shed 4 bases, with 14 bases lying between them. Germline V gene lookup returns CDR1 SNHLY and CDR2 FYNNEI. This CDR3 is 14 amino acids long. The chain's CDR3 is CASSNPRVATEAFF. CDR3 coding DNA: TGTGCCAGCAGTAACCCCAGGGTGGCCACTGAAGCTTTCTTT.

This clonotype was detected many times. The rearrangement joins TRBV2 to TRBJ2-7, with TRBD2 as a possible D gene (6 bases). Looked up from germline, CDR1 is SNHLY and CDR2 is FYNNEI. This CDR3 comprises 12 residues. V lost 7 bases and J 1 base, leaving 8 bases between the germline ends. CDR3: CASIGRSYEQYF. CDR3 nucleotides: TGTGCCAGCATCGGGAGATCCTACGAGCAGTACTTC.

At least ten counts were recorded for this clonotype. J is TRBJ1-1 and V is TRBV12-3 or TRBV12-4; D is unresolved. The CDR3 consists of 12 residues. V lost 7 bases and J lost 5, with 11 bases in between. CDR3 protein: CASTKIGTEAFF. CDR3 coding DNA: TGTGCCAGCACCAAAATCGGTACTGAAGCTTTCTTT.

The genes are TRBV12-3 or TRBV12-4 and TRBJ2-5; the D gene could be TRBD1 or TRBD2 (5 bases each). Trimming stripped 5 bases from V and 4 bases from J, with 14 bases between. The CDR3 covers 14 residues. Here the CDR3 DNA reads TGTGCCAGCAGTCCCTTCGGGGCCCTAGAGACCCAGTACTTC. Translation gives CASSPFGALETQYF.

This chain's CDR3 is CATSRGGQGGTEAFF. CDR3 in DNA: TGTGCCACCAGCAGAGGCGGCCAGGGGGGCACTGAAGCTTTCTTT. The chain combines TRBV15 with TRBJ1-1; 7 nucleotides match TRBD1. In germline, CDR1 is LNHNV, CDR2 YYDKDF (reference sequence). V lost 1 base to trimming and J lost 4 bases; unmatched junction nucleotides: 6. The CDR3 has 15 amino acids.

This clonotype was detected ten times or more. The rearrangement uses TRBV2 and TRBJ2-7; TRBD2 aligns across 9 bases. The junction had 6 bases not matched to a gene; V was cut back by 5 bases and J by 4 bases. The CDR3 is made up of 14 amino acids. The germline gives CDR1 SNHLY, CDR2 FYNNEI. CDR3 sequence reads: CASSSSGGLYEQYF. Written as DNA, the CDR3 is TGTGCCAGCAGTTCCAGCGGGGGGTTATACGAGCAGTACTTC. Looking up the rest from reference TRBV2 and TRBJ2-7 gives the full variable domain: EPEVTQTPSHQVTQMGQEVILRCVPISNHLYFYWYRQILGQKVEFLVSFYNNEISEKSEIFDDQFSVERPDGSNFTLKIRSTKLEDSAMYFCASSSSGGLYEQYFGPGTRLTVT.

This clonotype was picked up a small number of times. The rearrangement joins TRBV10-3 to TRBJ1-5; D may be TRBD1 (5 bases). Germline CDR1 reads ENHRY; CDR2 reads SYGVKD. The length of the CDR3 is 14 residues. Trimming cost V 0 bases and J 6 bases, with 9 bases left between them. The CDR3 coding sequence is TGTGCCATCAGTGAGTCAGGGGTAAGTCAGCCCCAGCATTTT. It encodes CAISESGVSQPQHF.

This clonotype was seen repeatedly, ten times or more. This rearrangement joins TRBV6-1 to TRBJ2-1; D gene unclear. The germline CDR1 and CDR2 sequences are MNHNS and SASEGT. V lost 2 bases and J lost 5, with 10 bases in between. The length of the CDR3 is 14 residues. CDR3 DNA sequence: TGTGCCAGCAGTGAAATTGGACGAGACAATGAGCAGTTCTTC. Translating it yields CASSEIGRDNEQFF.

The rearrangement links TRBV15 to TRBJ2-3; a weak D match, TRBD2 (7 bases). Trimming took off 1 base at V and 0 bases at J, with 14 bases between the two ends. CDR3 length: 17 amino acids. CDR1 is LNHNV, CDR2 YYDKDF, per germline (reference sequence). The CDR3 loop reads CATSRGGGGLSTDTQYF. In nucleotides, the CDR3 is TGTGCCACCAGCAGAGGAGGGGGGGGGCTGAGCACAGATACGCAGTATTTT.

This clonotype was recorded many times. The V gene is TRBV12-5, the J gene TRBJ2-3; D remains unclear. The CDR3 length is 13 residues. V gave up 6 bases and J gave up 6 bases, with 13 bases separating them. CDR1 is LGHNT, CDR2 FRNRAP, per germline. The CDR3 nucleotides read TGTGCTAGTGGCCCTAACCCCGGGGATACGCAGTATTTT. Its protein is CASGPNPGDTQYF.

At least ten counts were recorded for this clonotype. This sequence joins TRBV7-8 and TRBJ1-6; 10 nucleotides match TRBD1. This CDR3 is built from 17 residues. Germline assignment: CDR1 SGHVS and CDR2 FQNEAQ. Trimming cost V 2 bases and J 6 bases; bases outside gene matches: 7. CDR3 DNA sequence: TGTGCCAGCAGCTTAAGAGGACAGGGGGGTCTTAATTCACCCCTCCACTTT. Its translation: CASSLRGQGGLNSPLHF.

This clonotype was recorded at least ten times. The chain carries TRBV6-1 and TRBJ1-5; possibly TRBD1 for D (5 bases). Trimming left V 1 base short and J 3 bases short, with 13 bases between. Per germline, CDR1 MNHNS and CDR2 SASEGT. The CDR3 is made up of 16 amino acids. CDR3 nucleotide sequence: TGTGCCAGCAGTGAAGGAACCGGGACCGTCAATCAGCCCCAGCATTTT. It specifies CASSEGTGTVNQPQHF.

This clonotype has a count of ten or more. This sequence joins TRBV7-8 and TRBJ1-1; D gene ambiguous. Trimming shortened V by 5 bases and J by 2 bases, and 12 bases separated the two germline ends. The germline CDR1 and CDR2 sequences are SGHVS and FQNEAQ. CDR3 size: 14 residues. CDR3 bases: TGTGCCAGCAGCCAACTGGGGAGTAACACTGAAGCTTTCTTT. Its protein product is CASSQLGSNTEAFF.

Turning to this clonotype: With a much larger clone just one base away, this may be a read error. This chain joins TRBV7-2 and TRBJ1-5; D ambiguous. Germline-derived CDR1 and CDR2 are SGHTA and FQGNSA. V lost 5 bases and J lost 0, with 11 bases in between. The CDR3 is made up of 15 amino acids. CDR3 in amino acids: CASSPPCDSNQPQHF. CDR3 coding DNA: TGTGCCAGCAGCCCACCATGCGATAGCAATCAGCCCCAGCATTTT.

This clonotype showed up just a few times. V gene TRBV7-3 combines with J gene TRBJ2-2, with D possibly matching TRBD1 (6 bases). The CDR3 totals 15 residues. Per the germline V gene, CDR1 is SGHTA and CDR2 is FQGTGA. Trimming took off 4 bases at V and 7 bases at J, with 16 bases between the two ends. The CDR3 region has the DNA TGTGCCAGCAGCTCATGGGACACTGGGAACGGGGAGCTGTTTTTT. Translated, it gives CASSSWDTGNGELFF.

The sample holds many counts of this clonotype. The chain employs TRBV5-1 and TRBJ2-7, with unresolved D. The CDR3 covers 16 residues. V was shortened by 0 bases and J by 1 base, with 14 bases between the two germline ends. CDR1 is SGHRS and CDR2 is YFSETQ in the germline V gene. The CDR3 protein is CASSLGPIHQSYEQYF. The DNA of the CDR3 is TGCGCCAGCAGCTTGGGTCCTATTCATCAATCCTACGAGCAGTACTTC.